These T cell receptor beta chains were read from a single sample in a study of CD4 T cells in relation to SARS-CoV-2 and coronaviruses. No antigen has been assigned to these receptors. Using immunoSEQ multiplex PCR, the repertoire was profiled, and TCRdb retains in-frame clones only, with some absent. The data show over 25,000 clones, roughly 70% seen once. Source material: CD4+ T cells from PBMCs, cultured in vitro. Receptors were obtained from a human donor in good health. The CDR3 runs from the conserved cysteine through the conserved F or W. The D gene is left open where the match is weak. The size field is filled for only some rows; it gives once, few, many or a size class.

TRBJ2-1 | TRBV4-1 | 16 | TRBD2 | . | CASSEGPASGYNEQFF | TGCGCCAGCAGCGAAGGTCCGGCTAGCGGCTACAATGAGCAGTTCTTC
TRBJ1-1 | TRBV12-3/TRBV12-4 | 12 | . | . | CASSQGVAEAFF | TGTGCCAGCAGTCAAGGGGTAGCTGAAGCTTTCTTT
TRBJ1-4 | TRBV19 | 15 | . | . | CASSEATVPNEKLFF | TGTGCCAGTAGTGAAGCGACGGTCCCAAATGAAAAACTGTTTTTT
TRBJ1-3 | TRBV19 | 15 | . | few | CASSPHIGEGNTIYF | TGTGCCAGTAGTCCCCATATCGGAGAGGGAAACACCATATATTTT
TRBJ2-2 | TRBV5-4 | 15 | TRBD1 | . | CASSLRTGLTGELFF | TGTGCCAGCAGCTTGAGGACAGGGCTAACCGGGGAGCTGTTTTTT
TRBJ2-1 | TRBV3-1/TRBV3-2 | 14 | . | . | CASSQEGGRGAQFF | TGTGCCAGCAGCCAAGAGGGGGGGCGAGGGGCCCAGTTCTTC
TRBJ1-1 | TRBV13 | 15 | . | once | CASSYTLLANTEAFF | TGTGCCAGCAGCTACACCCTGTTGGCAAACACTGAAGCTTTCTTT
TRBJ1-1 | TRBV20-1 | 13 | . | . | CSATDMLNTEAFF | TGCAGTGCTACTGACATGCTGAACACTGAAGCTTTCTTT
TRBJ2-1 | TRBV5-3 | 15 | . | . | CARSLEQSSYNEQFF | TGTGCCAGAAGCTTGGAACAGAGCTCCTACAATGAGCAGTTCTTC
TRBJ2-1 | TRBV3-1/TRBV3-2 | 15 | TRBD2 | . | CASSPGTSGGNEQFF | TGTGCCAGCAGTCCCGGGACTAGCGGGGGTAATGAGCAGTTCTTC
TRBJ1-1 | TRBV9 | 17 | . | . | CASSPHPLGPGGTEAFF | TGTGCCAGCAGCCCCCACCCCTTGGGTCCGGGGGGCACTGAAGCTTTCTTT
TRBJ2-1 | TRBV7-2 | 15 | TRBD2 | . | CASSLGLAGVNEQFF | TGTGCCAGCAGCTTGGGACTAGCGGGAGTGAATGAGCAGTTCTTC
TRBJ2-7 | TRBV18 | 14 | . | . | CASSPRPETQEQYF | TGTGCCAGCTCACCACGGCCGGAGACTCAAGAGCAGTACTTC
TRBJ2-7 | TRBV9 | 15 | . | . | CASSVEAGLSYEQYF | TGTGCCAGCAGCGTAGAGGCTGGACTCTCCTACGAGCAGTACTTC
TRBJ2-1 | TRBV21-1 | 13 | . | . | CASSPQTWALRFF | TGTGCCAGCAGCCCCCAAACGTGGGCCCTACGGTTCTTC
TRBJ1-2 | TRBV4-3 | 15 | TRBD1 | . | CASSQIRTGVGGYTF | TGCGCCAGCAGCCAAATCCGGACAGGGGTGGGTGGCTACACCTTC
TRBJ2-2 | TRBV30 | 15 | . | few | CAWSGGNTGTGELFF | TGTGCCTGGAGCGGGGGCAATACGGGGACCGGGGAGCTGTTTTTT
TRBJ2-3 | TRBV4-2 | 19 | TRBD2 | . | CASSQLNLLADSSTDTQYF | TGTGCCAGCAGCCAACTCAACTTGCTAGCGGACTCTAGCACAGATACGCAGTATTTT
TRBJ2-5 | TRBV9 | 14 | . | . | CASSVGNGQETQYF | TGTGCCAGCAGCGTAGGAAATGGTCAAGAGACCCAGTACTTC
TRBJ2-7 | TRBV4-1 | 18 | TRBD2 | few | CASSRGTSGGPTYGEQYF | TGCGCCAGCAGCCGCGGGACTAGCGGGGGCCCTACATATGGCGAGCAGTACTTC
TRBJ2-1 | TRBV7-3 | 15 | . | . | CASSNSPSSYNEQFF | TGTGCCAGCAGCAATTCACCGAGCTCCTACAATGAGCAGTTCTTC
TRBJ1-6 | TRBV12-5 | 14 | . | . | CASGLLVGHSPLHF | TGTGCTAGTGGTTTGTTGGTTGGCCATTCACCCCTCCACTTT
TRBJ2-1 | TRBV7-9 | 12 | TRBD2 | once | CASSPGGGKEFF | TGTGCCAGCAGCCCCGGGGGGGGGAAGGAGTTCTTC
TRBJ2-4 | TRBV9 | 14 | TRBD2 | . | CASSVEAGGDIQYF | TGTGCCAGCAGCGTAGAGGCGGGAGGAGACATTCAGTACTTC
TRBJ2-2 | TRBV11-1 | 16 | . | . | CASSSNVHANTGELFF | TGTGCCAGCAGCTCAAACGTTCACGCGAACACCGGGGAGCTGTTTTTT
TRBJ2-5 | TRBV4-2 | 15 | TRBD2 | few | CASSRLAGGEETQYF | TGTGCCAGCAGCAGACTAGCGGGAGGCGAAGAGACCCAGTACTTC
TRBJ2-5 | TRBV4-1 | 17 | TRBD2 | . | CASSQYGRGSNRETQYF | TGCGCCAGCAGCCAATACGGGAGGGGGTCGAATCGAGAGACCCAGTACTTC
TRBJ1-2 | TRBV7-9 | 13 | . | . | CASSVDMGYGYTF | TGTGCCAGCAGCGTCGACATGGGCTATGGCTACACCTTC
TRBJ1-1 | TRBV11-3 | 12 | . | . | CASSLHGDEAFF | TGTGCCAGCAGCTTACACGGGGATGAAGCTTTCTTT
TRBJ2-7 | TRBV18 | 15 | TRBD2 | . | CASSPDGTGGYEQYF | TGTGCCAGCTCACCGGACGGGACGGGGGGGTACGAGCAGTACTTC
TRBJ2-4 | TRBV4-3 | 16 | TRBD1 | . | CASSQGTGQGGDIQYF | TGCGCCAGCAGCCAAGGGACGGGACAGGGGGGAGACATTCAGTACTTC
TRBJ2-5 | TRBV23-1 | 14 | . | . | CASSLFLVRETQYF | TGCGCCAGCAGTCTGTTTTTAGTCCGAGAGACCCAGTACTTC